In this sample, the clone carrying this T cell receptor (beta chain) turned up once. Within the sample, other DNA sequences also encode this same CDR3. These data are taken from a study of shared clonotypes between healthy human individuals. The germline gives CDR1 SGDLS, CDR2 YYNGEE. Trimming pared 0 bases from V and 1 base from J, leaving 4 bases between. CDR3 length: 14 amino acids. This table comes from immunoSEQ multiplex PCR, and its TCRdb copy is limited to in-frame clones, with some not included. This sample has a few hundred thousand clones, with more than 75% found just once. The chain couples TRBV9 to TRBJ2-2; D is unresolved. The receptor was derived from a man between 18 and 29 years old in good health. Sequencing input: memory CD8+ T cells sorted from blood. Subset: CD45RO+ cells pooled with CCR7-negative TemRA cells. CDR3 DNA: TGTGCCAGCAGCGTAGGCGGGAACACCGGGGAGCTGTTTTTT. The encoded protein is CASSVGGNTGELFF.